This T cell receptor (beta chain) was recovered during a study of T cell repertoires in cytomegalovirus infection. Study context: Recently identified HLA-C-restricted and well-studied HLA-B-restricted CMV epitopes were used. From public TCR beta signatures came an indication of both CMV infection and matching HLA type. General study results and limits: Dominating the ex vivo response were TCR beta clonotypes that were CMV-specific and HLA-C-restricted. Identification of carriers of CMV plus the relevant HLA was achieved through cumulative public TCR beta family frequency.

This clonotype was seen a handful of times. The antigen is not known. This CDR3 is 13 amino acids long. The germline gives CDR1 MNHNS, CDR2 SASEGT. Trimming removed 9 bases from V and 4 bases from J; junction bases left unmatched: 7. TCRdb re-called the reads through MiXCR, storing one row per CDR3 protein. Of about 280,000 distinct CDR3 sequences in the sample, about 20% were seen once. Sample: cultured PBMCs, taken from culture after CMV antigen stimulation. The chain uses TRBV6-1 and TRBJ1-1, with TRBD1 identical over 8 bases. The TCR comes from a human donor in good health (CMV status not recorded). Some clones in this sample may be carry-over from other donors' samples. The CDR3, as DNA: TGTGCCAGTCCCGGACAGGGTGGCACTGAAGCTTTCTTT. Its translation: CASPGQGGTEAFF.